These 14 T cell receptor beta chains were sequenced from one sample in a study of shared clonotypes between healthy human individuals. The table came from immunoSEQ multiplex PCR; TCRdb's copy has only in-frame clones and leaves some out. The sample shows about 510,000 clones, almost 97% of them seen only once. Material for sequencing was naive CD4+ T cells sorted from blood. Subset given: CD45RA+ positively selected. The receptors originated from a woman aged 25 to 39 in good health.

The CDR3: CASSLGTSGLSTDTQYF. The CDR3 coding sequence is TGCGCCAGCAGCTTGGGGACTAGCGGTCTAAGCACAGATACGCAGTATTTT. This chain joins TRBV5-1 and TRBJ2-3; 10 bases match TRBD2. Trimming cost V 0 bases and J 0 bases; bases outside gene matches: 4. Germline-derived CDR1 and CDR2 are SGHRS and YFSETQ. This CDR3 is 17 amino acids long.

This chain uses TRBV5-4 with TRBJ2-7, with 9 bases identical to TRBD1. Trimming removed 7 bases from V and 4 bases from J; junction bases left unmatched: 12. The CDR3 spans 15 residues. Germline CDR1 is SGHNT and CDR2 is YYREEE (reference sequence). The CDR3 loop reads CASRPRGTGTYEQYF. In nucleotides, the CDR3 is TGTGCCAGCCGCCCCCGAGGGACAGGGACTTACGAGCAGTACTTC.

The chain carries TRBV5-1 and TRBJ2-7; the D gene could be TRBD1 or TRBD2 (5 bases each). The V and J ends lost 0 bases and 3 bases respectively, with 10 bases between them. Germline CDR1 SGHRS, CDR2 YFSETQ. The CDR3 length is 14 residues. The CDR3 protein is CASSLDGGSYEQYF. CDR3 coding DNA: TGCGCCAGCAGCTTGGATGGGGGTAGCTACGAGCAGTACTTC.

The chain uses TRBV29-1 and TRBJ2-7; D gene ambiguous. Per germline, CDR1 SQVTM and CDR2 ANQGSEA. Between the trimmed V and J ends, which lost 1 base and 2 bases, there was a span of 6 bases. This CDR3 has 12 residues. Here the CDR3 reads CSVEVTAYEQYF. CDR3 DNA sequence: TGCAGCGTTGAAGTGACCGCCTACGAGCAGTACTTC.

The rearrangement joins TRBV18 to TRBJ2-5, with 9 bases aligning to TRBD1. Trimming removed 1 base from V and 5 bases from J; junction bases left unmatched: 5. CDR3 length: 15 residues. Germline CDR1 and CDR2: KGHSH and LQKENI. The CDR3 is CASSPRSGQGETQYF. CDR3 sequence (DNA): TGTGCCAGCTCACCACGCTCCGGACAGGGGGAGACCCAGTACTTC.

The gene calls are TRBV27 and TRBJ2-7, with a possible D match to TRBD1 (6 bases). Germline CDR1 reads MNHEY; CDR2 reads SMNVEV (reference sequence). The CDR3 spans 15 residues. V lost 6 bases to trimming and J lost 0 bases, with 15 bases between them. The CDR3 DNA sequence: TGTGCCAGCAGCGCCACGAGGGGGAGCTCCTACGAGCAGTACTTC. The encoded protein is CASSATRGSSYEQYF.

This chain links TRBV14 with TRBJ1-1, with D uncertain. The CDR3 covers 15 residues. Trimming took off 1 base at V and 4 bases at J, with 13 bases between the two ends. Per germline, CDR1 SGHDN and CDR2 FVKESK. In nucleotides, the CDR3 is TGTGCCAGCAGCCAAGCAGGCTCGTGGGGCACTGAAGCTTTCTTT. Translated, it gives CASSQAGSWGTEAFF.

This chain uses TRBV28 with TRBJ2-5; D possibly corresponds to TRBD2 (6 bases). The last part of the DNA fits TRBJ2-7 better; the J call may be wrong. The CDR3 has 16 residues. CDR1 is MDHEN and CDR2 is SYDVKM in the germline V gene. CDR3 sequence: CASSFQWRGRDYEQYF. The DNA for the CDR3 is TGTGCCAGCAGCTTTCAGTGGAGAGGGCGGGACTACGAGCAGTACTTC.

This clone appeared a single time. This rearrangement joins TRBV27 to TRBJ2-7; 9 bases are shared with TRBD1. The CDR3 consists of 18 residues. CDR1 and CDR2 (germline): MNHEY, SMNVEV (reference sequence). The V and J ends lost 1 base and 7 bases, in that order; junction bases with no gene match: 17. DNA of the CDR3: TGTGCCAGCAGTTTATTGGGCATCCGGGACAGGGCTCCCTTGGAGCAGTACTTC. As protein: CASSLLGIRDRAPLEQYF.

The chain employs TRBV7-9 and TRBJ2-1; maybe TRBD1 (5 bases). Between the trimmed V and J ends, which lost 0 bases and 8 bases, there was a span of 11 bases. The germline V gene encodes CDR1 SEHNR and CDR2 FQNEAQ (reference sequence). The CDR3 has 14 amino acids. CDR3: CASSLAQRGDEQFF. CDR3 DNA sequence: TGTGCCAGCAGCTTAGCCCAAAGGGGCGATGAGCAGTTCTTC.

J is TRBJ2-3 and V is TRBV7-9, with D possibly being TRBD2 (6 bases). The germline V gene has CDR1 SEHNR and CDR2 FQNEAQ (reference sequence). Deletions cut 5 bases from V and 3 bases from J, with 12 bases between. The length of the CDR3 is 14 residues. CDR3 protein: CASSQGGVTDTQYF. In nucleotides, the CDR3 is TGTGCCAGCAGCCAGGGCGGGGTAACAGATACGCAGTATTTT.

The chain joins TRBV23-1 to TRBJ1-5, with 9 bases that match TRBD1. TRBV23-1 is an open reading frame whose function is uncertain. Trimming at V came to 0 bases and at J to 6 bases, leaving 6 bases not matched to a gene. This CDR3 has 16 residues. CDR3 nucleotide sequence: TGCGCCAGCAGTCAATCCGACAGGGGGACGCGTCAGCCCCAGCATTTT. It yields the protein CASSQSDRGTRQPQHF.

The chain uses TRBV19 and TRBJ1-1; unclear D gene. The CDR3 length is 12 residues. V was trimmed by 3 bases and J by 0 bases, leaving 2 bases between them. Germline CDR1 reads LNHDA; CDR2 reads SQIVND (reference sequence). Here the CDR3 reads CASSIVNTEAFF. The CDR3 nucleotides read TGTGCCAGTAGTATCGTGAACACTGAAGCTTTCTTT.

The CDR3 region is CASSLFGNTEAFF. DNA for the CDR3: TGCGCCAGCAGCTTGTTCGGGAACACTGAAGCTTTCTTT. The V gene is TRBV5-1, the J gene TRBJ1-1; D gene uncertain. Germline V lookup: CDR1 SGHRS, CDR2 YFSETQ. There are 13 residues in the CDR3. The V gene lost 1 base and the J gene lost 1 base, with 5 bases spanning the gap. The complete variable domain, with remaining parts taken from reference TRBV5-1 and TRBJ1-1, reads KAGVTQTPRYLIKTRGQQVTLSCSPISGHRSVSWYQQTPGQGLQFLFEYFSETQRNKGNFPGRFSGRQFSNSRSEMNVSTLELGDSALYLCASSLFGNTEAFFGQGTRLTVV.